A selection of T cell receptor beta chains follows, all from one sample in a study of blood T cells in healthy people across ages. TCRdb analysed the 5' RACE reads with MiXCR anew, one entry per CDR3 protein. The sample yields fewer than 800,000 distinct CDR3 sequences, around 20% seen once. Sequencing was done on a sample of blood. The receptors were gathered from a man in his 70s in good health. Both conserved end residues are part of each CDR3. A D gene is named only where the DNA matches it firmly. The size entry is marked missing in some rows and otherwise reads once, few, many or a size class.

CDR3 protein: CASSQFNPVFGYTF
CDR3 DNA: TGTGCCAGCAGCCAATTTAATCCGGTCTTCGGCTACACCTTC
clone size: .
D gene: .
V gene: TRBV14
J gene: TRBJ1-2

CDR3 protein: CASSLLASGRSSTDTQYF
CDR3 DNA: TGCGCCAGCAGCTTATTGGCTAGCGGGAGGTCTAGCACAGATACGCAGTATTTT
clone size: .
D gene: TRBD2
V gene: TRBV5-1
J gene: TRBJ2-3

CDR3 protein: CSALGVGIGLNYGYTF
CDR3 DNA: TGCAGTGCTTTAGGGGTGGGCATCGGCCTTAACTATGGCTACACCTTC
clone size: few
D gene: .
V gene: TRBV20-1
J gene: TRBJ1-2

CDR3 protein: CASSQDQGLGEKLFF
CDR3 DNA: TGCGCCAGCAGCCAAGACCAGGGACTGGGGGAAAAACTGTTTTTT
clone size: .
D gene: .
V gene: TRBV4-3
J gene: TRBJ1-4

CDR3 protein: CAARANNEQFF
CDR3 DNA: TGTGCCGCGCGGGCAAACAATGAGCAGTTCTTC
clone size: few
D gene: .
V gene: TRBV14
J gene: TRBJ2-1

CDR3 protein: CASTLPRLAGGGEQFF
CDR3 DNA: TGTGCCAGCACCCTTCCCAGACTAGCGGGAGGAGGTGAGCAGTTCTTC
clone size: .
D gene: TRBD2
V gene: TRBV6-2/TRBV6-3
J gene: TRBJ2-1

CDR3 protein: CSVGGHQETQYF
CDR3 DNA: TGCAGCGTTGGGGGACACCAAGAGACCCAGTACTTC
clone size: many
D gene: .
V gene: TRBV29-1
J gene: TRBJ2-5

CDR3 protein: CASSFKGGQTEAFF
CDR3 DNA: TGTGCCAGCAGTTTCAAGGGAGGACAAACTGAAGCTTTCTTT
clone size: .
D gene: .
V gene: TRBV7-6
J gene: TRBJ1-1

CDR3 protein: CASRPPSGLVYNEQFF
CDR3 DNA: TGTGCCAGCAGACCTCCCTCGGGACTAGTCTACAATGAGCAGTTCTTC
clone size: .
D gene: TRBD2
V gene: TRBV13
J gene: TRBJ2-1

CDR3 protein: CSARKAGITDTQYF
CDR3 DNA: TGCAGTGCTAGAAAAGCGGGAATCACAGATACGCAGTATTTT
clone size: .
D gene: TRBD2
V gene: TRBV20-1
J gene: TRBJ2-3

CDR3 protein: CASNHQAPRSHTQYF
CDR3 DNA: TGTGCCAGCAACCACCAGGCCCCCCGCAGCCATACGCAGTATTTT
clone size: few
D gene: .
V gene: TRBV21-1
J gene: TRBJ2-3

CDR3 protein: CASSQGPTSNYGYTF
CDR3 DNA: TGTGCCAGCAGCCAGGGTCCCACCTCTAACTATGGCTACACCTTC
clone size: .
D gene: .
V gene: TRBV27
J gene: TRBJ1-2

CDR3 protein: CASGWAGGDQPQHF
CDR3 DNA: TGTGCCAGCGGCTGGGCGGGGGGCGATCAGCCCCAGCATTTT
clone size: few
D gene: .
V gene: TRBV6-2/TRBV6-3
J gene: TRBJ1-5

CDR3 protein: CASSNDRDYEQYF
CDR3 DNA: TGTGCCAGCAGCAACGACAGGGACTACGAGCAGTACTTC
clone size: many
D gene: TRBD1
V gene: TRBV7-9
J gene: TRBJ2-7

CDR3 protein: CASSEPGHYSGANVLTF
CDR3 DNA: TGTGCCAGCAGCGAGCCGGGACACTACTCTGGGGCCAACGTCCTGACTTTC
clone size: few
D gene: .
V gene: TRBV2
J gene: TRBJ2-6

CDR3 protein: CASSFGGQGNTEAFF
CDR3 DNA: TGTGCCAGCAGCTTTGGGGGACAGGGGAACACTGAAGCTTTCTTT
clone size: few
D gene: TRBD1
V gene: TRBV7-9
J gene: TRBJ1-1

CDR3 protein: CASSLEQGQVF
CDR3 DNA: TGTGCCAGCAGTTTAGAGCAGGGACAGGTATTT
clone size: few
D gene: TRBD1
V gene: TRBV12-3/TRBV12-4
J gene: TRBJ1-1

CDR3 protein: CSVEALADYNEQFF
CDR3 DNA: TGCAGCGTTGAGGCGCTAGCGGACTACAATGAGCAGTTCTTC
clone size: few
D gene: TRBD2
V gene: TRBV29-1
J gene: TRBJ2-1

CDR3 protein: CASSLSPVGGGEETQYF
CDR3 DNA: TGCGCCAGCAGCTTGTCTCCTGTTGGGGGAGGGGAAGAGACCCAGTACTTC
clone size: many
D gene: TRBD2
V gene: TRBV5-1
J gene: TRBJ2-5

CDR3 protein: CASSPQRLGVRLARETQYF
CDR3 DNA: TGCGCCAGCAGTCCTCAAAGGCTTGGCGTGAGGCTAGCCCGGGAGACCCAGTACTTC
clone size: .
D gene: .
V gene: TRBV5-1
J gene: TRBJ2-5

CDR3 protein: CSARDRTSGKVNEQFF
CDR3 DNA: TGCAGTGCTAGAGATCGAACTAGCGGGAAAGTAAATGAGCAGTTCTTC
clone size: .
D gene: TRBD2
V gene: TRBV20-1
J gene: TRBJ2-1

CDR3 protein: CSARDGRGADYEQYF
CDR3 DNA: TGCAGTGCTAGAGATGGGCGGGGTGCAGACTACGAGCAGTACTTC
clone size: .
D gene: .
V gene: TRBV20-1
J gene: TRBJ2-7

CDR3 protein: CASSLEGRGEDGYTF
CDR3 DNA: TGCGCCAGCAGCTTGGAGGGTCGGGGAGAGGATGGCTACACCTTC
clone size: few
D gene: .
V gene: TRBV5-1
J gene: TRBJ1-2

CDR3 protein: CASSLGLAAHNEQFF
CDR3 DNA: TGTGCCAGCAGCTTGGGACTAGCGGCCCACAATGAGCAGTTCTTC
clone size: few
D gene: TRBD2
V gene: TRBV5-6
J gene: TRBJ2-1

CDR3 protein: CASSPTGFGTDTQYF
CDR3 DNA: TGTGCCAGCAGCCCCACAGGGTTCGGCACAGATACGCAGTATTTT
clone size: once
D gene: .
V gene: TRBV9
J gene: TRBJ2-3

CDR3 protein: CASSITHGHSNEQYF
CDR3 DNA: TGTGCCAGTAGTATCACCCACGGGCACTCGAACGAGCAGTACTTC
clone size: .
D gene: .
V gene: TRBV19
J gene: TRBJ2-7

CDR3 protein: CSARYPGPRGDTQYF
CDR3 DNA: TGCAGTGCTAGATACCCGGGACCCCGAGGAGATACGCAGTATTTT
clone size: few
D gene: .
V gene: TRBV20-1
J gene: TRBJ2-3

CDR3 protein: CASSADRVYNEQFF
CDR3 DNA: TGTGCCAGTAGCGCCGACAGGGTCTACAATGAGCAGTTCTTC
clone size: few
D gene: TRBD1
V gene: TRBV19
J gene: TRBJ2-1

CDR3 protein: CAIRREGSSYEQYF
CDR3 DNA: TGTGCCATCAGACGGGAGGGGAGCTCCTACGAGCAGTACTTC
clone size: .
D gene: TRBD2
V gene: TRBV10-3
J gene: TRBJ2-7

CDR3 protein: CASSGGGGVTEAFF
CDR3 DNA: TGTGCCAGCAGCGGGGGGGGAGGGGTCACTGAAGCTTTCTTT
clone size: few
D gene: .
V gene: TRBV5-4
J gene: TRBJ1-1

CDR3 protein: CASSPGPPREQYF
CDR3 DNA: TGTGCCAGCAGCCCAGGACCTCCTCGAGAGCAGTACTTC
clone size: .
D gene: .
V gene: TRBV9
J gene: TRBJ2-7

CDR3 protein: CSVEREDGYTF
CDR3 DNA: TGCAGCGTTGAAAGGGAGGATGGCTACACCTTC
clone size: .
D gene: .
V gene: TRBV29-1
J gene: TRBJ1-2

CDR3 protein: CASSLRTSGSRFNEQFF
CDR3 DNA: TGTGCCAGCAGCTTACGGACTAGCGGGAGTCGGTTCAATGAGCAGTTCTTC
clone size: few
D gene: TRBD2
V gene: TRBV7-2
J gene: TRBJ2-1

CDR3 protein: CASNPTGLINQPQHF
CDR3 DNA: TGTGCCAGCAACCCGACAGGCTTGATCAATCAGCCCCAGCATTTT
clone size: few
D gene: .
V gene: TRBV6-1
J gene: TRBJ1-5

CDR3 protein: CSVEEVTGEKLFF
CDR3 DNA: TGCAGCGTTGAGGAGGTTACGGGTGAAAAACTGTTTTTT
clone size: few
D gene: .
V gene: TRBV29-1
J gene: TRBJ1-4

CDR3 protein: CATSRVAGVYEQYF
CDR3 DNA: TGTGCCACCAGCAGAGTAGCGGGAGTTTACGAGCAGTACTTC
clone size: few
D gene: TRBD2
V gene: TRBV15
J gene: TRBJ2-7

CDR3 protein: CATSRRDRGIQTQYF
CDR3 DNA: TGTGCCACCAGCAGAAGGGACAGGGGAATACAGACCCAGTACTTC
clone size: few
D gene: TRBD1
V gene: TRBV15
J gene: TRBJ2-5

CDR3 protein: CSADRVDRELFF
CDR3 DNA: TGCAGCGCAGACAGGGTTGACCGGGAGCTGTTTTTT
clone size: many
D gene: TRBD1
V gene: TRBV29-1
J gene: TRBJ2-2

CDR3 protein: CASSLAPQLNTEAFF
CDR3 DNA: TGTGCCAGCAGCTTGGCCCCACAGTTGAACACTGAAGCTTTCTTT
clone size: .
D gene: .
V gene: TRBV5-5
J gene: TRBJ1-1

CDR3 protein: CASSLVSLREETQYF
CDR3 DNA: TGCGCCAGCAGCTTGGTTAGTTTACGGGAAGAGACCCAGTACTTC
clone size: many
D gene: .
V gene: TRBV5-1
J gene: TRBJ2-5

CDR3 protein: CASSVADRGAQYGYTF
CDR3 DNA: TGTGCCAGCAGCGTAGCTGATCGGGGGGCGCAGTATGGCTACACCTTC
clone size: .
D gene: .
V gene: TRBV9
J gene: TRBJ1-2